What follows are 8 T cell receptor beta chains derived from one specimen sequenced in a study of T cells in Graves' hyperthyroidism and ophthalmopathy. There were TCR beta CDR3 regions amplified from RNA transcripts. A set of HTBI primers served as the primers for a first-round RT-PCR of the TCR CDR3. TCRdb processed the multiplex PCR reads anew with MiXCR; each CDR3 protein has one entry. The table has roughly 180,000 distinct CDR3 sequences, 9.4% seen once. The sample comprised blood. These receptors were taken from a young woman with Graves' hyperthyroidism that later progressed to Graves' ophthalmopathy.

The table lists this clonotype with many counts. V gene TRBV24-1 combines with J gene TRBJ1-4; no clear D gene. The V and J ends lost 0 bases and 5 bases respectively, with 12 bases between them. The germline CDR1 and CDR2 sequences are KGHDR and SFDVKD. CDR3 length equals 16 residues. The CDR3 loop reads CATSDLPFGGNEKLFF. CDR3 DNA: TGTGCCACCAGTGATTTGCCGTTCGGAGGGAATGAAAAACTGTTTTTT.

The genes are TRBV3-1 and TRBJ1-4; 10 bases agree with TRBD1. CDR1 is LGHDT, CDR2 YNNKEL, per germline (reference sequence). J lost 3 bases, V lost 4 bases, and 11 bases had no gene match. This CDR3 contains 18 residues. DNA for the CDR3: TGTGCCAGCAGCCGACAGGGGGCGCAAATAGGAGCTAATGAAAAACTGTTTTTT. It is translated as CASSRQGAQIGANEKLFF.

This clonotype was detected ten times or more. The chain is built from TRBV20-1 and TRBJ1-1; possibly TRBD1 for D (5 bases). Between the trimmed V and J ends, which lost 6 bases and 7 bases, there was a span of 21 bases. This CDR3 is built from 14 residues. Germline V CDR1 and CDR2: DFQATT, SNEGSKA (reference sequence). The CDR3 DNA is TGCAGTGCCACCCGAAGCCTTGTTGGGGGTGAAGCTTTCTTT. This encodes CSATRSLVGGEAFF.

This clonotype came up many times. J is TRBJ2-7 and V is TRBV6-1; tentatively, D is TRBD1 or TRBD2 (5 bases each). The CDR3 loop spans 11 amino acids. CDR1 and CDR2 from the germline V gene are MNHNS and SASEGT. Trimming removed 6 bases at V and 3 bases at J, with 6 bases between. CDR3 protein: CASRGVYEQYF. Here the CDR3 DNA reads TGTGCCAGCAGGGGGGTCTACGAGCAGTACTTC.

This chain joins TRBV27 and TRBJ2-7, with D possibly TRBD1 on 6 matching bases. V was clipped by 3 bases and J by 3 bases, with 9 bases between them. The CDR3 runs to 13 residues. Germline loops: CDR1 MNHEY, CDR2 SMNVEV (reference sequence). CDR3 DNA sequence: TGTGCCAGCAGTTTCAACAGGGTCTACGAGCAGTACTTC. It is translated as CASSFNRVYEQYF.

Comment on this clonotype: Just one base apart from a much larger clone, this may be a read error. This rearrangement joins TRBV30 to TRBJ2-1, with 8 bases aligning to TRBD2. The CDR3 is made up of 12 amino acids. The germline gives CDR1 GTSNPN, CDR2 SVGIG (reference sequence). The CDR3 sequence: CAGSRGGYEQFF. The CDR3 DNA reads TGTGCCGGGAGTCGGGGGGGCTATGAGCAGTTCTTC.

Comment on this clonotype: Since a much larger clone is just one base distant, this may be a read error. The V gene is TRBV7-2, the J gene TRBJ2-1, with TRBD1 as a possible D gene (5 bases). This CDR3 has 15 amino acids. Germline lookup yields CDR1 SGHTA and CDR2 FQGNSA. In nucleotides, the CDR3 is TGTGCCAGCAGCCCCCATGGGGCGGCCGGCGGTGAGCAGTCCTTC. This translates into CASSPHGAAGGEQSF.

V usage is TRBV4-1 and J usage is TRBJ1-3, with 7 bases fitting TRBD1. This CDR3 is 17 amino acids long. Germline assignment: CDR1 MGHRA and CDR2 YSYEKL. The J segment lost 0 bases and the V segment lost 4 bases, leaving 9 bases of the junction unmatched. The CDR3: CASSRQGLVLSGNTIYF. CDR3 sequence (DNA): TGCGCCAGCAGCCGACAGGGTCTTGTCCTCTCTGGAAACACCATATATTTT.